The 9 T cell receptor beta chains listed next were all sequenced from one sample in a study of CD8 T cells in ankylosing spondylitis. TCRdb reanalysed the 5' RACE reads using MiXCR and keeps one entry per CDR3 protein. The sample contains 150,000 or so distinct CDR3 sequences, approximately 9.9% of which appear only once. The material sequenced was blood, either unsorted or a sorted T cell fraction (not recorded which). The receptor source for this set is a female donor with ankylosing spondylitis or in good health (not recorded which).

Worth noting for this clonotype: Without the conserved terminal phenylalanine or tryptophan, this CDR3 likely stems from a read error. This chain joins TRBV6-6 and TRBJ1-6; D call uncertain. In germline, CDR1 is MNHNY, CDR2 SVGAGI (reference sequence). This CDR3 spans 10 amino acids. The germline V and J ends were trimmed by 8 bases and 14 bases, with 10 bases remaining between them. CDR3 nucleotide sequence: TGTGCCAGCGCCAGTGGTGCCCTCCACTCT. Its translation: CASASGALHS.

The chain employs TRBV27 and TRBJ1-6; D not certain. CDR3 length equals 17 residues. Germline V gives CDR1 MNHEY, CDR2 SMNVEV (reference sequence). V dropped 5 bases and J dropped 1 base, with 15 bases sitting between them. This chain's CDR3 is CASSPSTLRSYNSPLHF. The CDR3 region has the DNA TGTGCCAGCAGTCCGTCCACCTTAAGGTCCTATAATTCACCCCTCCACTTT.

This clonotype was observed a handful of times. The rearrangement uses TRBV6-2 or TRBV6-3 and TRBJ1-5; 10 bases match TRBD1. This CDR3 is 15 amino acids long. The germline V gene encodes CDR1 MNHEY and CDR2 SVGEGT. The trim removed 2 bases at V and 7 bases at J, leaving 5 bases unmatched. The CDR3 is CASSYDRGLGQPQHF. As DNA, the CDR3 is TGTGCCAGCAGTTACGACAGGGGGCTAGGCCAGCCCCAGCATTTT.

The gene calls are TRBV20-1 and TRBJ2-1; the D is unclear. Germline CDR1 DFQATT, CDR2 SNEGSKA (reference sequence). The CDR3 has 12 amino acids. The ends were cut back, 3 bases at V and 5 bases at J, with 8 bases in the middle. CDR3 sequence (DNA): TGCAGTGCTAGGGACCTCAACAATGAGCAGTTCTTC. Its protein product is CSARDLNNEQFF.

In its sample, this clonotype was seen many times. CDR3 DNA sequence: TGTGCCAGCAGCTTGGGACGGAAAGAAGAGACCCAGTACTTC. Amino acids: CASSLGRKEETQYF. The gene calls are TRBV13 and TRBJ2-5; D possibly matches TRBD1 or TRBD2 (5 bases each). This CDR3 is built from 14 residues. The germline gives CDR1 PRHDT, CDR2 FYEKMQ (reference sequence). V lost 3 bases and J lost 3, with 11 bases in between.

This clonotype occurred many times. The chain uses TRBV2 and TRBJ2-1; 15 nucleotides match TRBD2. Losses at the gene ends were 10 bases for V and 0 bases for J; bases not matched to a gene: 10. Looked up from germline, CDR1 is SNHLY and CDR2 is FYNNEI. CDR3 size: 18 residues. This CDR3 reads CATRSGTSGRSSYNEQFF. The CDR3 DNA is TGTGCCACTAGGTCCGGGACTAGCGGGAGGAGCTCCTACAATGAGCAGTTCTTC.

This clonotype was observed a handful of times. V usage is TRBV15 and J usage is TRBJ1-2; 7 bases are shared with TRBD1. V lost 2 bases, J lost 4 bases, and 4 bases stayed unmatched. Germline CDR1 and CDR2: LNHNV and YYDKDF (reference sequence). This CDR3 spans 14 amino acids. The DNA of the CDR3 is TGTGCCACCAGCAGATCGGACAGGCTCTATGGCTACACCTTC. Translation gives CATSRSDRLYGYTF.

Only a few counts were recorded for this clonotype. V gene TRBV20-1 combines with J gene TRBJ1-2, with a weak D call TRBD1 (5 bases). Per germline, CDR1 DFQATT and CDR2 SNEGSKA (reference sequence). The CDR3 length is 15 residues. Trimming stripped 4 bases from V and 4 bases from J, with 19 bases between. The CDR3 sequence is CSAIPPGGGFYGYTF. The CDR3 DNA follows: TGCAGTGCTATCCCCCCGGGTGGGGGGTTCTATGGCTACACCTTC.

As regards this clonotype: A junction boundary mismatches the germline segment, possibly from a read error. This chain links TRBV7-8 with TRBJ2-7, with unresolved D. Germline V gene sequence: CDR1 SGHVS, CDR2 FQNEAQ. This CDR3 has 11 amino acids. CDR3 bases: TGTGCCAGCAGCTCACCTCCCCCTGCAGACTTC. This sequence encodes CASSSPPPADF.